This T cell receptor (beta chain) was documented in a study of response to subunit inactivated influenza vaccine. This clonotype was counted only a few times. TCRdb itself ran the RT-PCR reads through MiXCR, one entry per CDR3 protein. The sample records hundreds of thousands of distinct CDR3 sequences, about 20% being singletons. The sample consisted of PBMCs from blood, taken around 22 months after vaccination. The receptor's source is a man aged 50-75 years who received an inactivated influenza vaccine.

The CDR3 DNA follows: TGTGCCATCAGTGAGAGCCAGGGGGAGACCCAGTACTTC. Its protein product is CAISESQGETQYF. V and J are TRBV10-3 and TRBJ2-5, with D perhaps matching TRBD1 (6 bases). The V gene's germline CDR1 is ENHRY and CDR2 SYGVKD. This CDR3 has 13 residues. The V and J ends lost 2 bases and 5 bases respectively, with 9 bases between them.